This is a list of T cell receptor beta chains from one sample in a study of vaccination and CD4 T cells after COVID-19. TCRdb itself ran the PCR reads through MiXCR, one entry per CDR3 protein. The table lists about 18,000 distinct CDR3 sequences, around half of them singletons. No cognate antigen is known for these TCRs. This specimen was CD4+ T cells from blood, cultured in vitro, taken before SARS-CoV-2 vaccination. The receptors stem from a human donor who had recovered from COVID-19. Each CDR3 is given with its conserved first and last residue. Fields, in order: J gene, D gene, clone size, V gene, CDR3 protein, CDR3 DNA. D genes are given only for firm matches. Only some rows state a clone size, as once, few, many or a class for expanded clones.

TRBJ2-5 TRBD1 . TRBV7-9 CASSSTGGGETQYF TGTGCCAGCAGCTCGACAGGGGGAGGAGAGACCCAGTACTTC
TRBJ2-3 TRBD2 . TRBV4-1 CASSLRTSGTTDTQYF TGCGCCAGCAGCCTACGGACTAGCGGGACCACAGATACGCAGTATTTT
TRBJ1-2 . . TRBV24-1 CATSEPGQDYGYTF TGTGCCACCAGTGAACCTGGGCAGGATTATGGCTACACCTTC
TRBJ2-1 TRBD2 . TRBV19 CASSAASGRNNEQFF TGTGCCAGTAGTGCGGCTAGCGGGAGAAACAATGAGCAGTTCTTC
TRBJ2-3 . . TRBV20-1 CSAQGTDTQYF TGCAGTGCTCAGGGGACAGATACGCAGTATTTT
TRBJ1-1 . once TRBV5-4 CASSLDRVNTEAFF TGTGCCAGCAGCTTGGACAGGGTGAACACTGAAGCTTTCTTT
TRBJ1-6 TRBD1 few TRBV20-1 CSARGMGQDNSPLHF TGCAGTGCTAGAGGAATGGGACAGGATAATTCACCCCTCCACTTT
TRBJ2-3 TRBD2 . TRBV7-2 CASSSRDGRASTQYF TGTGCCAGCAGCTCCCGTGACGGGAGGGCAAGTACGCAGTATTTT
TRBJ1-2 TRBD1 few TRBV28 CASSSDRDYTF TGTGCCAGCAGTTCAGACAGGGACTACACCTTC
TRBJ2-1 TRBD2 . TRBV20-1 CSARDASGRKDNEQFF TGCAGTGCTAGAGATGCTAGCGGGAGAAAAGACAATGAGCAGTTCTTC
TRBJ1-5 . once TRBV18 CASSLTGAGGNQPQHF TGTGCCAGCTCACTTACCGGGGCCGGGGGCAATCAGCCCCAGCATTTT
TRBJ2-1 . . TRBV21-1 CASSKAAWGLGSEQFF .
TRBJ2-3 . few TRBV19 CASSTSRRGTQYF TGTGCCAGTAGTACCTCCCGGAGGGGGACGCAGTATTTT
TRBJ2-4 TRBD2 . TRBV20-1 CSARDRLAGAKNIQYF TGCAGTGCTAGAGATCGACTAGCGGGAGCCAAAAACATTCAGTACTTC
TRBJ1-1 . . TRBV7-2 CASTGQLNTEAFF TGTGCCAGCACCGGACAGTTGAACACTGAAGCTTTCTTT
TRBJ2-3 TRBD2 . TRBV2 CASSAGLAGGADTQYF TGTGCCAGCAGTGCCGGTCTAGCGGGAGGAGCAGATACGCAGTATTTT
TRBJ2-7 . . TRBV7-6 CASSLYAGKSSYEQYF TGTGCCAGCAGCCTCTACGCAGGTAAGAGCTCCTACGAGCAGTACTTC
TRBJ2-7 . . TRBV11-1 CASSLALPDDTYEQYF TGTGCCAGCAGCTTAGCGCTACCGGATGACACCTACGAGCAGTACTTC
TRBJ2-3 TRBD1 . TRBV7-7 CASSPWTGADTQYF TGTGCTAGCAGCCCCTGGACAGGGGCAGATACGCAGTATTTT
TRBJ1-1 TRBD1 . TRBV29-1 CSGRTGGFPPNTEAFF TGCAGCGGCCGGACAGGGGGCTTCCCCCCGAACACTGAAGCTTTCTTT
TRBJ2-5 . . TRBV4-1 CASSQDPTGQETQYF TGCGCCAGCAGCCAAGACCCAACAGGCCAAGAGACCCAGTACTTC
TRBJ2-5 . once TRBV9 CASSVALDSRQETQYF TGTGCCAGCAGCGTAGCTCTAGACAGTCGACAAGAGACCCAGTACTTC
TRBJ2-7 . . TRBV7-9 CASSRSAGPHEQYF TGTGCCAGCAGCCGAAGTGCAGGGCCCCACGAGCAGTACTTC
TRBJ1-5 . . TRBV21-1 CASTQRGPKPFNQPQHF TGTGCCAGCACCCAGAGGGGGCCTAAGCCTTTCAATCAGCCCCAGCATTTT
TRBJ2-4 TRBD1 . TRBV6-1 CASSEKFGTGSDIQYF TGTGCCAGCAGTGAAAAGTTTGGGACAGGGTCTGACATTCAGTACTTC
TRBJ2-1 TRBD2 . TRBV15 CATSNGGTSGRSPYNEQFF TGTGCCACCAGCAACGGAGGGACTAGCGGGAGGTCCCCCTACAATGAGCAGTTCTTC
TRBJ1-2 . . TRBV20-1 CSAREPTGLSYTF TGCAGTGCTAGAGAACCCACAGGGTTAAGCTACACCTTC
TRBJ1-4 . . TRBV20-1 CSASRRGDGGEKLFF TGCAGTGCTTCGCGGCGTGGGGATGGTGGAGAAAAACTGTTTTTT
TRBJ2-1 TRBD2 . TRBV20-1 CSASGQLAGAVEQFF TGCAGTGCTAGTGGTCAGCTAGCGGGAGCGGTTGAGCAGTTCTTC
TRBJ2-4 TRBD1 few TRBV20-1 CSAPWTGGYIQYF TGCAGTGCCCCTTGGACAGGGGGCTACATTCAGTACTTC
TRBJ2-5 . . TRBV7-3 CASSPDRGKTQYF TGTGCCAGCAGCCCGGACCGGGGGAAGACCCAGTACTTC
TRBJ2-3 TRBD1 few TRBV12-3/TRBV12-4 CASRRASGTGGIDTQYF TGTGCCAGCAGGCGCGCATCCGGGACAGGGGGAATAGATACGCAGTATTTT
TRBJ2-5 TRBD2 . TRBV7-3 CASSLRPGGEETQYF TGTGCCAGCAGCTTAAGGCCGGGAGGGGAGGAGACCCAGTACTTC
TRBJ2-5 TRBD1 few TRBV15 CATSSTTGQFRETQYF TGTGCCACCAGCAGTACGACAGGGCAGTTTCGGGAGACCCAGTACTTC
TRBJ2-5 . few TRBV20-1 CSAQDFQETQYF TGCAGTGCACAAGACTTCCAAGAGACCCAGTACTTC
TRBJ1-1 . . TRBV11-2 CASSLDSTVDAFF TGTGCCAGCAGCTTAGACAGTACCGTAGACGCTTTCTTT
TRBJ1-5 TRBD1 . TRBV18 CASSQGQGPNQPQHF TGTGCCAGCTCACAGGGACAGGGACCCAATCAGCCCCAGCATTTT
TRBJ2-7 . . TRBV6-1 CASSESHEVYEQYF TGTGCCAGCAGTGAATCCCACGAGGTCTACGAGCAGTACTTC
TRBJ2-6 . . TRBV6-5 CASSYPGAGANVLTF TGTGCCAGCAGTTACCCAGGAGCTGGGGCCAACGTCCTGACTTTC